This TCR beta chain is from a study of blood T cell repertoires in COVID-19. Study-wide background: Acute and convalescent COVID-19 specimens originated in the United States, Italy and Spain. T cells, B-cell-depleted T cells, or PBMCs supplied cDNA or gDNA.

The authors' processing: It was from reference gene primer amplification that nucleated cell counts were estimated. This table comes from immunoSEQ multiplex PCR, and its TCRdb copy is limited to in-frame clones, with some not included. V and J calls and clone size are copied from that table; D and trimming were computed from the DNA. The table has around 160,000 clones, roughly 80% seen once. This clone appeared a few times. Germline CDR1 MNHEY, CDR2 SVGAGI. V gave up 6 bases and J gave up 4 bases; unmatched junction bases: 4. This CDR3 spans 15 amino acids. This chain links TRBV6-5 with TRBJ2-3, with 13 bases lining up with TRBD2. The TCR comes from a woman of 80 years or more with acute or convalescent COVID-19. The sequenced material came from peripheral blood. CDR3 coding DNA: TGTGCCAGCAGCGGACTAGCGGGAGCGGCAGATACGCAGTATTTT. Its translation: CASSGLAGAADTQYF.